These 22 T cell receptor beta chains came from one sample sequenced in a study of blood T cell repertoires in COVID-19. Profiled with immunoSEQ multiplex PCR; TCRdb holds only in-frame clones, not every one. Of roughly 100,000 clones listed, around three quarters were seen once; the top ten hold more than 6.5%. The specimen sequenced was peripheral blood. These receptors were obtained from a man between 70 and 80 years old with acute or convalescent COVID-19.

The chain has TRBV19 and TRBJ2-3; D may be TRBD1 (5 bases). V lost 1 base and J 3 bases, leaving 8 bases between the germline ends. The CDR3 is made up of 14 amino acids. The V gene's germline CDR1 is LNHDA and CDR2 SQIVND (reference sequence). CDR3 in DNA: TGTGCCAGTAGTATAGTTCAGGGAACAGATACGCAGTATTTT. This translates into CASSIVQGTDTQYF.

The gene calls are TRBV21-1 and TRBJ1-1. TRBV21-1 is a pseudogene locus. The CDR3 is made up of 13 amino acids. CDR3 nucleotides: TGTGCCAGCAGCCCTGTATTGAACACTGAAGCTTTCTTT. As protein: CASSPVLNTEAFF.

This chain links TRBV6-1 with TRBJ2-7; TRBD2 matches 7 bases. Germline CDR1 MNHNS, CDR2 SASEGT. The trim removed 3 bases at V and 2 bases at J, leaving 4 bases unmatched. This CDR3 spans 14 amino acids. In DNA form, the CDR3 reads TGTGCCAGCAGTGATTGGGAGGGACCCTACGAGCAGTACGTC. This gives the protein CASSDWEGPYEQYV.

The V and J genes are TRBV5-1 and TRBJ2-3; D ambiguous. There are 14 residues in the CDR3. CDR1 SGHRS and CDR2 YFSETQ come from the germline V gene. Trimming shortened V by 5 bases and J by 1 base, and 11 bases separated the two germline ends. Written as DNA, the CDR3 is TGCGCCAGCAGACTGGATCGGGGCACAGATACGCAGTATTTT. The encoded protein is CASRLDRGTDTQYF.

The rearrangement links TRBV10-3 to TRBJ2-1; 7 bases are shared with TRBD1. The ends lost 3 bases at V and 5 bases at J; junction bases unmatched: 4. Germline lookup yields CDR1 ENHRY and CDR2 SYGVKD. The CDR3 is 14 residues long. The CDR3 DNA reads TGTGCCATCAGTGATTCGACAGGGAACAATGAGCAGTTCTTC. Residues: CAISDSTGNNEQFF.

The chain carries TRBV27 and TRBJ2-5, with 10 positions matching TRBD1. The CDR3 sequence is 14 residues long. Germline CDR1 MNHEY, CDR2 SMNVEV (reference sequence). After removal of 5 bases from V and 6 bases from J, the junction contained 6 bases not matched to a gene. The CDR3 DNA follows: TGTGCCAGCAGTCCCGGACAGGGGGAGCAGACCCAGTACTTC. This translates into CASSPGQGEQTQYF.

The CDR3 sequence is CASSLPMDIPTGELFF. As DNA, the CDR3 is TGCGCCAGCAGCTTGCCCATGGACATACCCACCGGGGAGCTGTTTTTT. The rearrangement joins TRBV5-1 to TRBJ2-2, with TRBD1 as a possible D gene (5 bases). Per the germline V gene, CDR1 is SGHRS and CDR2 is YFSETQ. The CDR3 has 16 residues. Trimming pared 1 base from V and 4 bases from J, leaving 14 bases between.

The chain uses TRBV28 and TRBJ2-7, with TRBD1 matching over 7 bases. V trimming: 5 bases; J trimming: 0 bases; junction bases outside the gene matches: 7. The CDR3 loop spans 15 amino acids. CDR1 is MDHEN, CDR2 SYDVKM, per germline. The CDR3 coding sequence is TGTGCCAGCAGTCCATGGGACAGCAGCTCCTACGAGCAGTACTTC. Amino acids: CASSPWDSSSYEQYF. Variable domain in full (rest from reference TRBV28 and TRBJ2-7): DVKVTQSSRYLVKRTGEKVFLECVQDMDHENMFWYRQDPGLGLRLIYFSYDVKMKEKGDIPEGYSVSREKKERFSLILESASTNQTSMYLCASSPWDSSSYEQYFGPGTRLTVT.

This chain links TRBV6-5 with TRBJ1-2; no clear D gene. The CDR3 runs 13 residues. Trimming pared 6 bases from V and 4 bases from J, leaving 12 bases between. Per germline, CDR1 MNHEY and CDR2 SVGAGI. CDR3 in DNA: TGTGCCAGCAGGACGACAACGGTCTATGGCTACACCTTC. Protein product: CASRTTTVYGYTF.

The rearrangement links TRBV6-5 to TRBJ1-1; tentatively, D is TRBD1 (6 bases). V lost 0 bases and J lost 0, with 8 bases in between. Germline CDR1 is MNHEY and CDR2 is SVGAGI. This CDR3 has 15 amino acids. The CDR3 protein is CASSYSNRVNTEAFF. DNA for the CDR3: TGTGCCAGCAGTTACTCGAACAGGGTGAACACTGAAGCTTTCTTT.

This clone has just one count. The genes are TRBV7-3 and TRBJ2-5, with 9 nucleotides matching TRBD1. This CDR3 is built from 15 residues. Germline lookup yields CDR1 SGHTA and CDR2 FQGTGA. The V and J ends lost 5 bases and 1 base, in that order; junction bases with no gene match: 5. The CDR3 sequence is CASSRQGGSQETQYF. The DNA of the CDR3 is TGTGCCAGCAGCCGACAGGGGGGGAGCCAAGAGACCCAGTACTTC.

This clone was recorded a few times. The genes are TRBV2 and TRBJ1-3; the D gene is possibly TRBD1 (6 bases). The germline CDR1 and CDR2 sequences are SNHLY and FYNNEI. V was shortened by 5 bases and J by 0 bases, with 14 bases between the two germline ends. The CDR3 extends over 16 amino acids. The chain's CDR3 is CASSSQGPRSGNTIYF. CDR3 bases: TGTGCCAGCAGTTCACAGGGCCCTCGCTCTGGAAACACCATATATTTT.

This clone was observed a few times. The chain uses TRBV19 and TRBJ1-2, with TRBD1 matching 8 bases. The CDR3 contains 17 residues. Trimming at V came to 4 bases and at J to 0 bases, leaving 10 bases not matched to a gene. From germline, CDR1 is LNHDA and CDR2 SQIVND (reference sequence). The CDR3 protein is CASSTLLGQGANYGYTF. Written as DNA, the CDR3 is TGTGCCAGTAGTACCCTCCTCGGACAGGGAGCTAACTATGGCTACACCTTC. Full variable domain (remainder filled in from reference TRBV19 and TRBJ1-2): DGGITQSPKYLFRKEGQNVTLSCEQNLNHDAMYWYRQDPGQGLRLIYYSQIVNDFQKGDIAEGYSVSREKKESFPLTVTSAQKNPTAFYLCASSTLLGQGANYGYTFGSGTRLTVV.

The CDR3, as DNA: TGTGCCAGTAGTCTCTTAACCCGGGGCGGCGGGGGGGCATCATACAATGAGCAGTTCTTC. Its protein product is CASSLLTRGGGGASYNEQFF. The chain uses TRBV19 and TRBJ2-1; TRBD2 matches at 9 bases. CDR3 length: 20 amino acids. Germline V gene lookup returns CDR1 LNHDA and CDR2 SQIVND (reference sequence). V was pared by 5 bases and J by 4 bases, with 21 bases of the junction left unmatched.

The rearrangement uses TRBV29-1 and TRBJ2-7; maybe TRBD1 (5 bases). The CDR3 covers 14 residues. Germline V gene lookup returns CDR1 SQVTM and CDR2 ANQGSEA. Between the trimmed V and J ends, which lost 3 bases and 0 bases, there was a span of 12 bases. As DNA, the CDR3 is TGCAGCGTTGAGGGTGTGGACAACTCCTACGAGCAGTACTTC. Residues: CSVEGVDNSYEQYF.

The chain is built from TRBV5-4 and TRBJ2-5, with D tentatively TRBD1 (5 bases). There are 14 residues in the CDR3. Germline V gene data show CDR1 as SGHNT and CDR2 as YYREEE (reference sequence). V was cut by 0 bases and J by 0 bases, with 6 bases left in between. In nucleotides, the CDR3 is TGTGCCAGCAGCTTGGTAGGGGACCAAGAGACCCAGTACTTC. Its protein product is CASSLVGDQETQYF.

This clone showed up many times. The chain is built from TRBV2 and TRBJ2-7; TRBD1 agrees at 10 bases. Germline CDR1 and CDR2: SNHLY and FYNNEI. The CDR3 sequence is 15 residues long. The V and J ends lost 1 base and 0 bases, in that order; junction bases with no gene match: 0. The CDR3: CASSEGTGGSYEQYV. In nucleotides, the CDR3 is TGTGCCAGCAGTGAAGGGACAGGGGGCTCCTACGAGCAGTACGTC.

This clone was found once. This chain links TRBV5-4 with TRBJ2-3; 9 bases are a match to TRBD2. V was clipped by 4 bases and J by 4 bases; unmatched bases: 7. Germline V gene sequence: CDR1 SGHNT, CDR2 YYREEE (reference sequence). This CDR3 region has 15 residues. Here the CDR3 DNA reads TGTGCCAGCAGCGCCTCTGGCGGGAGGGCAGATACGCAGTATTTT. Its translation: CASSASGGRADTQYF. The full variable domain, with the rest looked up from reference TRBV5-4 and TRBJ2-3, is ETGVTQSPTHLIKTRGQQVTLRCSSQSGHNTVSWYQQALGQGPQFIFQYYREEENGRGNFPPRFSGLQFPNYSSELNVNALELDDSALYLCASSASGGRADTQYFGPGTRLTVL.

This chain links TRBV7-8 with TRBJ1-2, with D unclear. This CDR3 is 14 amino acids long. Germline V gene data show CDR1 as SGHVS and CDR2 as FQNEAQ. The germline V and J ends were trimmed by 1 base and 4 bases, with 10 bases remaining between them. As DNA, the CDR3 is TGTGCCAGCAGCTTAGGGGCTGGGAGCTATGGCTACACCTTC. It is translated as CASSLGAGSYGYTF.

The chain combines TRBV7-2 with TRBJ1-6; 8 bases are shared with TRBD1. Trimming cost V 5 bases and J 14 bases; bases outside gene matches: 14. Germline assignment: CDR1 SGHTA and CDR2 FQGNSA. CDR3 length equals 15 residues. Written as DNA, the CDR3 is TGTGCCAGCAGCGGATCAGGGGGCTTAGGAGGGACCCTCCACTTT. This gives the protein CASSGSGGLGGTLHF.

Note on this clone: A much larger clone lies one base from this, so it may be a read error. This chain's CDR3 is CASSPTAGGTDDTGELFF. DNA for the CDR3: TGTGCCAGCTCACCCACGGCAGGGGGCACCGATGACACCGGGGAGCTGTTTTTT. This chain links TRBV18 with TRBJ2-2; 8 nucleotides match TRBD1. V trimming: 3 bases; J trimming: 3 bases; junction bases outside the gene matches: 12. CDR1 KGHSH and CDR2 LQKENI come from the germline V gene. The CDR3 totals 18 residues.

This clone was seen a few times. The chain links TRBV5-1 to TRBJ2-7; D might be TRBD1 (6 bases). The ends were cut back, 5 bases at V and 1 base at J, with 13 bases in the middle. CDR3 length equals 14 residues. Germline CDR1 and CDR2: SGHRS and YFSETQ. The CDR3 loop is CASSLGHLSYEQYF. CDR3 DNA sequence: TGCGCCAGCAGTCTGGGACATCTGTCCTACGAGCAGTACTTC.